These 20 T cell receptor beta chains originate from one sample sequenced in a study of shared clonotypes between healthy human individuals. Sequencing was performed with immunoSEQ multiplex PCR; in TCRdb, only in-frame clones are kept and a portion is missing. The data contain 450,000 to 600,000 clones, about four fifths of them seen just once; the ten biggest clones take up approximately 12%. Sequenced material: PBMCs. The receptor source for this set is a woman aged 40 to 50 in good health. Some clones in this sample may be carry-over from other donors' samples.

This clone occurred a few times. The chain combines TRBV29-1 with TRBJ2-7; D is unclear. With 5 bases removed from V and 3 bases from J, the gap between germline ends came to 14 bases. The germline V gene encodes CDR1 SQVTM and CDR2 ANQGSEA. The CDR3 is 13 amino acids. In nucleotides, the CDR3 is TGCAGCGTTCGCGAACGTGGGAACTACGAGCAGTACTTC. As protein: CSVRERGNYEQYF.

V and J are TRBV14 and TRBJ1-2; 8 bases map to TRBD1. From germline, CDR1 is SGHDN and CDR2 FVKESK. The V segment lost 2 bases and the J segment 6 bases; nucleotides outside the gene matches: 5. The CDR3 consists of 14 residues. The CDR3, as DNA: TGTGCCAGCAGCCAATCGCAGGGGGCGAATGGCTACACCTTC. This codes for CASSQSQGANGYTF.

In nucleotides, the CDR3 is TGTGCCAGCTCCCCAAGGAGCCTAGCGGCTTCCTACGAGCAGTACTTC. This codes for CASSPRSLAASYEQYF. The chain carries TRBV18 and TRBJ2-7, with TRBD2 identical over 7 bases. The length of the CDR3 is 16 residues. Germline CDR1 KGHSH, CDR2 LQKENI. The V and J ends lost 6 bases and 1 base, in that order; junction bases with no gene match: 12.

As for this clone: Other DNA sequences of this sample code for an identical CDR3. The chain combines TRBV29-1 with TRBJ2-7; 7 nucleotides match TRBD2. The CDR3 contains 14 residues. The V and J ends lost 0 bases and 4 bases, in that order; junction bases with no gene match: 6. Germline V CDR1 and CDR2: SQVTM, ANQGSEA. The CDR3 region has the DNA TGCAGCGTTGAAGATCGGGGGACTAATTACGAGCAGTACTTC. It specifies CSVEDRGTNYEQYF.

The chain has TRBV7-3 and TRBJ2-1, with 10 bases aligning to TRBD2. V gave up 4 bases and J gave up 3 bases; unmatched junction bases: 3. Germline loops: CDR1 SGHTA, CDR2 FQGTGA. CDR3 length: 15 amino acids. The CDR3 loop reads CASSSSGRDYNEQFF. CDR3 sequence (DNA): TGTGCCAGCAGCTCTAGCGGGAGAGACTACAATGAGCAGTTCTTC.

The CDR3 spells CASSQVSRGLYEQYF. The CDR3 nucleotides are TGTGCCAGCAGCCAAGTTAGCAGGGGATTATACGAGCAGTACTTC. This chain links TRBV4-2 with TRBJ2-7; perhaps TRBD1 as D (6 bases). Germline CDR1 and CDR2: LGHNA and YNFKEQ. The CDR3 totals 15 residues. Trimming took 1 base from V and 4 from J, leaving 14 bases between them.

V is TRBV5-4 and J is TRBJ2-3, with TRBD2 matching 13 bases. With V trimmed by 3 bases and J by 5 bases, 6 bases remained unmatched. The CDR3 consists of 16 residues. Germline V gene data show CDR1 as SGHNT and CDR2 as YYREEE (reference sequence). CDR3 DNA: TGTGCCAGCAGCTCCGGACTAGCGGGAGAGGTAGATACGCAGTATTTT. This gives the protein CASSSGLAGEVDTQYF.

The chain uses TRBV20-1 and TRBJ1-2; D uncertain. V dropped 6 bases and J dropped 5 bases, with 7 bases sitting between them. Per germline, CDR1 DFQATT and CDR2 SNEGSKA (reference sequence). The CDR3 consists of 10 residues. The CDR3 sequence is CSAADYGYTF. Here the CDR3 DNA reads TGCAGTGCAGCAGATTATGGCTACACCTTC.

The chain links TRBV2 to TRBJ2-7; possible D gene TRBD1, 6 bases. The CDR3 length is 12 residues. V lost 7 bases, J lost 3 bases, and 10 bases lay in between. Germline CDR1 is SNHLY and CDR2 is FYNNEI. CDR3 residues: CASTVDSYEQYF. The CDR3 DNA is TGTGCCAGCACAGTGGACAGCTACGAGCAGTACTTC.

The CDR3 loop is CAISDAGTNYEQYF. CDR3 DNA: TGTGCCATCAGTGACGCCGGGACTAACTACGAGCAGTACTTC. The gene calls are TRBV10-3 and TRBJ2-7; 7 bases map to TRBD2. This CDR3 is 14 amino acids long. With V trimmed by 3 bases and J by 3 bases, 5 bases remained unmatched. CDR1 and CDR2 (germline): ENHRY, SYGVKD.

A remark on this clone: The same CDR3 also results from other DNA sequences found in this sample. The chain is built from TRBV28 and TRBJ2-1; D gene ambiguous. This CDR3 spans 14 amino acids. Trimming stripped 2 bases from V and 1 base from J, with 6 bases between. Per germline, CDR1 MDHEN and CDR2 SYDVKM. CDR3 in DNA: TGTGCCAGCAGTTTAGTCGGTTCCTACAATGAGCAGTTCTTC. Translation: CASSLVGSYNEQFF.

This chain connects TRBV7-9 to TRBJ2-2; D is ambiguous. Germline CDR1 is SEHNR and CDR2 is FQNEAQ (reference sequence). The V and J ends lost 1 base and 5 bases respectively, with 5 bases between them. CDR3 length equals 13 residues. In DNA, the CDR3 is TGTGCCAGCAGCTTAGGGCCTACCGGGGAGCTGTTTTTT. Its protein is CASSLGPTGELFF.

This clone is categorized as medium-sized. V gene TRBV10-3 combines with J gene TRBJ1-5; weak D call: TRBD1 (6 bases). V was clipped by 6 bases and J by 3 bases, with 9 bases between them. The CDR3 is made up of 13 amino acids. Germline CDR1 is ENHRY and CDR2 is SYGVKD. The CDR3: CAISRDNNQPQHF. The CDR3 bases are TGTGCCATCAGCCGGGACAACAATCAGCCCCAGCATTTT.

This chain connects TRBV7-2 to TRBJ1-3; a possible D gene is TRBD1 (6 bases). Between the trimmed V and J ends, which lost 5 bases and 0 bases, there was a span of 11 bases. Germline V gene sequence: CDR1 SGHTA, CDR2 FQGNSA. The CDR3 has 15 residues. The CDR3, as DNA: TGTGCCAGCAGCCCTACAGGGTCCTCTGGAAACACCATATATTTT. Protein product: CASSPTGSSGNTIYF.

Comments on this clone: The sample carries other DNA sequences with the same CDR3. This rearrangement joins TRBV27 to TRBJ1-5; D is unclear. The germline gives CDR1 MNHEY, CDR2 SMNVEV (reference sequence). Trimming left V 6 bases short and J 3 bases short, with 15 bases between. There are 15 residues in the CDR3. The CDR3 reads CASRQTGSPNQPQHF. The CDR3 coding sequence is TGTGCCAGCAGACAAACCGGGAGCCCCAATCAGCCCCAGCATTTT.

The chain uses TRBV9 and TRBJ1-2; D is unclear. Germline V gene data show CDR1 as SGDLS and CDR2 as YYNGEE. The CDR3 consists of 12 residues. With 0 bases removed from V and 5 bases from J, the gap between germline ends came to 5 bases. The CDR3 is CASSVGEYGYTF. In DNA form, the CDR3 reads TGTGCCAGCAGCGTAGGCGAGTATGGCTACACCTTC.

This clone has more than one count but fewer than ten. The rearrangement joins TRBV19 to TRBJ2-2; 10 bases match TRBD2. The V segment lost 7 bases and the J segment 7 bases; nucleotides outside the gene matches: 9. The CDR3 extends over 15 amino acids. Germline CDR1 reads LNHDA; CDR2 reads SQIVND (reference sequence). CDR3 loop: CASKTGTSEIGELFF. As DNA, the CDR3 is TGTGCCAGTAAAACGGGGACTAGCGAGATCGGGGAGCTGTTTTTT.

The chain links TRBV9 to TRBJ1-1, with unresolved D. The CDR3 spans 13 residues. Trimming took off 0 bases at V and 4 bases at J, with 7 bases between the two ends. Germline-derived CDR1 and CDR2 are SGDLS and YYNGEE. CDR3 nucleotides: TGTGCCAGCAGCGTAGTACACACCACTGAAGCTTTCTTT. It specifies CASSVVHTTEAFF.

This chain links TRBV15 with TRBJ2-7, with a tentative D call TRBD2 (5 bases). The CDR3 sequence is 17 residues long. V dropped 0 bases and J dropped 1 base, with 16 bases sitting between them. Germline V gene sequence: CDR1 LNHNV, CDR2 YYDKDF (reference sequence). DNA for the CDR3: TGTGCCACCAGCAGAGATGGTGGGAGACCCACTTCCTACGAGCAGTACTTC. It specifies CATSRDGGRPTSYEQYF. Using reference TRBV15 and TRBJ2-7 for the parts outside the CDR3, the full variable domain is DAMVIQNPRYQVTQFGKPVTLSCSQTLNHNVMYWYQQKSSQAPKLLFHYYDKDFNNEADTPDNFQSRRPNTSFCFLDIRSPGLGDTAMYLCATSRDGGRPTSYEQYFGPGTRLTVT.

The rearrangement joins TRBV6-5 to TRBJ2-7; 9 nucleotides agree with TRBD2. Per the germline V gene, CDR1 is MNHEY and CDR2 is SVGAGI. The CDR3 runs to 14 residues. Losses at the gene ends were 8 bases for V and 3 bases for J; bases not matched to a gene: 8. The CDR3 DNA sequence: TGTGCCAGCTCCTTCGGGACTAGCAGCTACGAGCAGTACTTC. This encodes CASSFGTSSYEQYF.